Reported below is one T cell receptor beta chain. This specimen comes from a study of control samples from healthy donors and cancer patients. Produced via immunoSEQ multiplex PCR; TCRdb's table is partial and in-frame only. Found here are tens of thousands of clones, approximately 84% of them singletons; the top ten hold about 38%. This CDR3 has 13 amino acids. Germline V gives CDR1 SGHRS, CDR2 YFSETQ. Trimming shortened V by 4 bases and J by 7 bases, and 14 bases separated the two germline ends. This TCR was recovered from a man between 65 and 85 years old with lung cancer. The sequenced sample was PBMCs. The chain joins TRBV5-1 to TRBJ1-2; no clear D gene. CDR3 residues: CASSLDAPPGYTF. Here the CDR3 DNA reads TGCGCCAGCAGCCTGGACGCACCGCCTGGCTACACCTTC.